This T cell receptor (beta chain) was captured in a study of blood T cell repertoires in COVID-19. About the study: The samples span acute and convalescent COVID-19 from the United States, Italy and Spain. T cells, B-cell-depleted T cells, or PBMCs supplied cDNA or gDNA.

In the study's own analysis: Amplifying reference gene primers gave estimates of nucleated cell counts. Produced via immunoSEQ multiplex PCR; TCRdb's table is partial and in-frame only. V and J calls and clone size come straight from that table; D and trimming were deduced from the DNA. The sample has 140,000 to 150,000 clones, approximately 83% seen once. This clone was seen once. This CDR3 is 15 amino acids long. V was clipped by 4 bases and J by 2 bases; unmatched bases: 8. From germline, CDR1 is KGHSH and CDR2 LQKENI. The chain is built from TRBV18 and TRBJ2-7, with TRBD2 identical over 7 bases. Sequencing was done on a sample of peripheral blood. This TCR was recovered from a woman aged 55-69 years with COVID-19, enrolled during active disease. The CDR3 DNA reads TGTGCCAGCTCACTCGGGGCGGGGGAGGCCTACGAGCAGTACTTC. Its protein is CASSLGAGEAYEQYF.